Below are 16 T cell receptor beta chains sequenced from a single sample in a study of control samples from healthy donors and cancer patients. Measured with immunoSEQ multiplex PCR; TCRdb has only the in-frame clones, and not every one. The sample consists of roughly 120,000 clones, 88% of them appearing once. Sequencing used PBMCs. All receptors come from a woman aged 60-70 years with lung cancer.

V gene TRBV10-2 combines with J gene TRBJ2-3; tentatively, D is TRBD2 (5 bases). Per the germline V gene, CDR1 is WSHSY and CDR2 is SAAADI. V lost 2 bases and J lost 0, with 6 bases in between. This CDR3 is built from 14 residues. In DNA, the CDR3 is TGCGCCAGCAGTGAGACTAGGAGCACAGATACGCAGTATTTT. This codes for CASSETRSTDTQYF.

The rearrangement uses TRBV9 and TRBJ2-5; D is undetermined. The germline gives CDR1 SGDLS, CDR2 YYNGEE. The CDR3 totals 13 residues. The V end was cut by 0 bases, the J end by 2 bases, with 5 bases between. In DNA, the CDR3 is TGTGCCAGCAGCGTAGGCTTACAAGAGACCCAGTACTTC. Its translation is CASSVGLQETQYF.

The rearrangement uses TRBV15 and TRBJ2-1; TRBD2 agrees at 10 bases. CDR1 and CDR2 (germline): LNHNV, YYDKDF (reference sequence). The CDR3 is 16 amino acids. V dropped 1 base and J dropped 7; count of bases not matched to a gene: 7. The CDR3 DNA reads as TGTGCCACCAGCAGAGTGTTGGGACTAGCGACGAATGAGCAGTTCTTC. Its protein is CATSRVLGLATNEQFF. The full variable domain, rest sourced from reference TRBV15 and TRBJ2-1, is DAMVIQNPRYQVTQFGKPVTLSCSQTLNHNVMYWYQQKSSQAPKLLFHYYDKDFNNEADTPDNFQSRRPNTSFCFLDIRSPGLGDTAMYLCATSRVLGLATNEQFFGPGTRLTVL.

The chain joins TRBV18 to TRBJ1-1; TRBD1 aligns across 10 bases. Germline loops: CDR1 KGHSH, CDR2 LQKENI. There are 16 residues in the CDR3. Losses at the gene ends were 2 bases for V and 5 bases for J; bases not matched to a gene: 8. The CDR3 region is CASSPSGQGSGTEAFF. DNA of the CDR3: TGTGCCAGCTCACCATCGGGACAGGGGAGTGGGACTGAAGCTTTCTTT.

The V gene is TRBV6-6, the J gene TRBJ1-5; 11 bases line up with TRBD1. This CDR3 has 13 residues. Trimming took 7 bases from V and 5 from J; bases not matched to a gene: 1. Germline CDR1 MNHNY, CDR2 SVGAGI (reference sequence). In DNA, the CDR3 is TGTGCCAGCAAGGACAGGGGGCATCAGCCCCAGCATTTT. This encodes CASKDRGHQPQHF.

CDR3 protein: CATQPGQGGVGGGNQPQHF. The CDR3 nucleotides read TGTGCCACCCAACCGGGACAGGGAGGCGTTGGGGGGGGGAATCAGCCCCAGCATTTT. The chain recombines TRBV24-1 with TRBJ1-5; 9 positions agree with TRBD1. This CDR3 has 19 amino acids. Losses at the gene ends were 9 bases for V and 4 bases for J; bases not matched to a gene: 21. Germline lookup yields CDR1 KGHDR and CDR2 SFDVKD.

The rearrangement joins TRBV7-3 to TRBJ2-3; D may match TRBD1 or TRBD2 (6 bases each). CDR1 and CDR2 from the germline V gene are SGHTA and FQGTGA. The CDR3 runs 15 residues. V lost 5 bases to trimming and J lost 3 bases, with 15 bases between them. The CDR3, as DNA: TGTGCCAGCAGCCCGCTCGGGGGCATTACAGATACGCAGTATTTT. Its translation is CASSPLGGITDTQYF.

This rearrangement joins TRBV2 to TRBJ1-5, with 8 bases matching TRBD1. The CDR3 has 13 residues. V lost 2 bases and J lost 6; bases outside the gene matches: 0. Germline V gene lookup returns CDR1 SNHLY and CDR2 FYNNEI. The CDR3 reads CASSETGGQPQHF. Written as DNA, the CDR3 is TGTGCCAGCAGTGAAACAGGGGGTCAGCCCCAGCATTTT.

The chain recombines TRBV9 with TRBJ1-4; 9 bases fit TRBD1. Germline CDR1 SGDLS, CDR2 YYNGEE. The CDR3 runs to 17 residues. Trimming at V came to 0 bases and at J to 2 bases, leaving 5 bases not matched to a gene. The CDR3 loop reads CASSVGGQGGTNEKLFF. CDR3 nucleotides: TGTGCCAGCAGCGTAGGGGGACAGGGTGGGACTAATGAAAAACTGTTTTTT.

V is TRBV27 and J is TRBJ1-4; the D gene is possibly TRBD1 (6 bases). The CDR3 spans 15 residues. Germline CDR1 MNHEY, CDR2 SMNVEV (reference sequence). Trimming left V 1 base short and J 5 bases short, with 11 bases between. The CDR3 loop is CASSLFPGANEKLFF. The CDR3 DNA reads as TGTGCCAGCAGTTTATTCCCAGGGGCAAATGAAAAACTGTTTTTT.

The V call is TRBV6-1, the J call TRBJ1-1, with D unresolved. The CDR3 spans 13 residues. Germline-derived CDR1 and CDR2 are MNHNS and SASEGT. The ends were cut back, 3 bases at V and 2 bases at J, with 7 bases in the middle. The CDR3 is CASSDNSNTEAFF. CDR3 sequence (DNA): TGTGCCAGCAGTGATAACAGCAACACTGAAGCTTTCTTT.

The genes are TRBV9 and TRBJ2-5; D remains unclear. Looked up from germline, CDR1 is SGDLS and CDR2 is YYNGEE. The CDR3 runs to 16 residues. V was cut by 0 bases and J by 4 bases, with 16 bases left in between. In nucleotides, the CDR3 is TGTGCCAGCAGCGTAGCTGATGGGCGCTGGGGAGAGACCCAGTACTTC. Translating it yields CASSVADGRWGETQYF.

The chain carries TRBV6-5 and TRBJ1-2, with 12 bases fitting TRBD1. Germline CDR1 MNHEY, CDR2 SVGAGI. This CDR3 has 16 amino acids. Germline trimming cut 4 bases from V and 2 bases from J; bases unmatched to any gene: 5. This CDR3 reads CASSSGTGGANYGYTF. In DNA form, the CDR3 reads TGTGCCAGCAGTTCCGGGACAGGGGGCGCAAACTATGGCTACACCTTC.

This clone was counted many times. The chain links TRBV18 to TRBJ2-7, with TRBD1 matching over 7 bases. This CDR3 region has 14 residues. V dropped 4 bases and J dropped 2; count of bases not matched to a gene: 5. Germline CDR1 is KGHSH and CDR2 is LQKENI. CDR3 amino acids: CASSQGAQTYEQYF. CDR3 nucleotide sequence: TGTGCCAGCTCACAGGGGGCCCAGACCTACGAGCAGTACTTC.

The chain couples TRBV2 to TRBJ1-6; D is ambiguous. The length of the CDR3 is 15 residues. CDR1 is SNHLY and CDR2 is FYNNEI in the germline V gene. V shed 3 bases and J shed 3 bases, with 9 bases lying between them. Written as DNA, the CDR3 is TGTGCCAGCAGTGATGATGCGAACTATAATTCACCCCTCCACTTT. Protein: CASSDDANYNSPLHF. Full variable domain (missing parts from reference TRBV2 and TRBJ1-6): EPEVTQTPSHQVTQMGQEVILRCVPISNHLYFYWYRQILGQKVEFLVSFYNNEISEKSEIFDDQFSVERPDGSNFTLKIRSTKLEDSAMYFCASSDDANYNSPLHFGNGTRLTVT.

The chain carries TRBV7-9 and TRBJ1-6, with TRBD1 as a possible D gene (6 bases). Trimming left V 6 bases short and J 7 bases short, with 13 bases between. Per germline, CDR1 SEHNR and CDR2 FQNEAQ (reference sequence). The CDR3 loop spans 14 amino acids. The DNA for the CDR3 is TGTGCCAGCAGTGGGGGACATATGAATTCACCCCTCCACTTT. The encoded protein is CASSGGHMNSPLHF.